This T cell receptor (beta chain) was identified in a study of blood T cell repertoires in COVID-19. TCRdb keeps only in-frame clones here, not all; method: immunoSEQ multiplex PCR. This sample has around 360,000 clones; 87% occur once, and the top ten carry 2.5% to 3.5%. V lost 5 bases to trimming and J lost 1 base; unmatched junction nucleotides: 4. The CDR3 runs to 14 residues. The germline V gene encodes CDR1 SEHNR and CDR2 FQNEAQ (reference sequence). This TCR was sampled from a woman under 40 who had recovered from COVID-19. The chain couples TRBV7-9 to TRBJ2-5; 7 bases match TRBD1. The specimen sequenced was PBMCs or T cells enriched from blood (not recorded which). The CDR3 DNA follows: TGTGCCAGCAGCGATCAGGGGGTCCAAGAGACCCAGTACTTC. The encoded protein is CASSDQGVQETQYF.